The sequence of this T cell receptor (beta chain) was determined in a study of blood T cell repertoires in COVID-19. The CDR3 is 13 residues long. V shed 0 bases and J shed 6 bases, with 12 bases lying between them. Germline V lookup: CDR1 GTSNPN, CDR2 SVGIG (reference sequence). Repertoires were generated with immunoSEQ multiplex PCR, while TCRdb's copy carries only in-frame clones and drops some. The sample has some 100,000 clones; 84% are singletons. The V call is TRBV30, the J call TRBJ2-7, with TRBD1 as a possible D gene (6 bases). This TCR was recovered from a woman between 50 and 59 years old with acute or convalescent COVID-19. Sequencing was carried out using peripheral blood. The CDR3 DNA reads as TGTGCCTGGAGTGTACCTTCAGGGGCCGAGCAGTACTTC. Translating it yields CAWSVPSGAEQYF.